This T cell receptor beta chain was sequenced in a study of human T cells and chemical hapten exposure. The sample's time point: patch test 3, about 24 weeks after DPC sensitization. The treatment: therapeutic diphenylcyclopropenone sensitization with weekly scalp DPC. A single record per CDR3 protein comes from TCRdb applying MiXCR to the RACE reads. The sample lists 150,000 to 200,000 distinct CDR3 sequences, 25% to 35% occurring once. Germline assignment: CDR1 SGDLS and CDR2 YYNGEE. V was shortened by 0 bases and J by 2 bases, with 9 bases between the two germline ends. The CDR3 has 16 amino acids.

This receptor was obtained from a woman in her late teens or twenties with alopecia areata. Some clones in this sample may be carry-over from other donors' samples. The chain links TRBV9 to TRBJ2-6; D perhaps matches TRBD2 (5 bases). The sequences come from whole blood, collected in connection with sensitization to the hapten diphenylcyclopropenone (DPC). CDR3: CASSVDGSPGANVLTF. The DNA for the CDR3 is TGTGCCAGCAGCGTAGATGGGAGCCCTGGGGCCAACGTCCTGACTTTC.